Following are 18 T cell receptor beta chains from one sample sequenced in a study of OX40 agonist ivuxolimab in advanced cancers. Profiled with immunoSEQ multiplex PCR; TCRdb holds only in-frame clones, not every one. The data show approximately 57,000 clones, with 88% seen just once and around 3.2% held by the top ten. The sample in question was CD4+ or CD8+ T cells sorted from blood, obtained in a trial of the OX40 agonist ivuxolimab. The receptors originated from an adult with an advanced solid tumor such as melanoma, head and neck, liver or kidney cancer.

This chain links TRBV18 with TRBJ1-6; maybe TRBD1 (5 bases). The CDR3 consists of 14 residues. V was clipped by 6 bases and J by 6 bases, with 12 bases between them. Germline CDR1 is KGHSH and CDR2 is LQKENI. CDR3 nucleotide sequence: TGTGCCAGCTCGCTGGGGCAGGGTAATTCACCCCTCCACTTT. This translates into CASSLGQGNSPLHF.

The CDR3 loop reads CASSPGVSGDTQYF. The CDR3 coding sequence is TGTGCCAGTAGCCCCGGGGTTAGCGGAGATACGCAGTATTTT. The chain couples TRBV19 to TRBJ2-3; the D gene is possibly TRBD2 (6 bases). V lost 6 bases and J 5 bases, leaving 15 bases between the germline ends. CDR1 LNHDA and CDR2 SQIVND come from the germline V gene (reference sequence). The CDR3 runs to 14 residues. The full variable domain, rest sourced from reference TRBV19 and TRBJ2-3, is DGGITQSPKYLFRKEGQNVTLSCEQNLNHDAMYWYRQDPGQGLRLIYYSQIVNDFQKGDIAEGYSVSREKKESFPLTVTSAQKNPTAFYLCASSPGVSGDTQYFGPGTRLTVL.

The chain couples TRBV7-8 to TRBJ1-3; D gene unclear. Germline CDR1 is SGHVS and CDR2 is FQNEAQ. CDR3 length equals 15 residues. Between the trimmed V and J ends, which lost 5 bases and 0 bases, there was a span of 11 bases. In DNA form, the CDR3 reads TGTGCCAGCAGCCCGGTCGGTTTCTCTGGAAACACCATATATTTT. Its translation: CASSPVGFSGNTIYF.

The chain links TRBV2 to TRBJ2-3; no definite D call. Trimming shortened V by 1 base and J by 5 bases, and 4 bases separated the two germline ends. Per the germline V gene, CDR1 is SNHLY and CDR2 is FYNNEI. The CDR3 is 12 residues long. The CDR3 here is CASSEGVDTQYF. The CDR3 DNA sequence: TGTGCCAGCAGTGAAGGGGTAGATACGCAGTATTTT.

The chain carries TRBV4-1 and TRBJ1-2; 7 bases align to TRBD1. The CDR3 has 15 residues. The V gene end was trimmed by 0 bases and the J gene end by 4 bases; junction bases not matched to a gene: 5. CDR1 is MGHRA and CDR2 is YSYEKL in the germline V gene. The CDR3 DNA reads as TGCGCCAGCAGCCAAGAGGACAGGCCTCTCTATGGCTACACCTTC. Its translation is CASSQEDRPLYGYTF.

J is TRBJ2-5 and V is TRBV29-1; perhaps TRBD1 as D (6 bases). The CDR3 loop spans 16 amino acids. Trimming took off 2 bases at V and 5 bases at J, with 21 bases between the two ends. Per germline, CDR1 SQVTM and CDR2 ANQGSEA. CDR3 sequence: CSVETLRTVRGETQYF. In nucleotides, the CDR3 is TGCAGCGTTGAAACCCTAAGGACAGTCAGAGGGGAGACCCAGTACTTC.

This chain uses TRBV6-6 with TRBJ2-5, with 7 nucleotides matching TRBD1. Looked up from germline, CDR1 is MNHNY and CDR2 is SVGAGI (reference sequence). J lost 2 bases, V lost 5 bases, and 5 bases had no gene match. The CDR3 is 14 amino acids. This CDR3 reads CASSNRQGQETQYF. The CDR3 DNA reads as TGTGCCAGCAGTAACAGACAGGGACAAGAGACCCAGTACTTC.

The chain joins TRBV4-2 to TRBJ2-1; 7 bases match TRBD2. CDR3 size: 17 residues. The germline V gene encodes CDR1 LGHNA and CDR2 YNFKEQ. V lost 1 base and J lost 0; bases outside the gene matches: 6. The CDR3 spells CASSQGKGGSSYNEQFF. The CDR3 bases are TGTGCCAGCAGCCAAGGTAAAGGCGGGAGCTCCTACAATGAGCAGTTCTTC.

CDR3 sequence (DNA): TGTGCCAGCCACGGAAATGAAAAACTGTTTTTT. Amino acids: CASHGNEKLFF. This chain links TRBV28 with TRBJ1-4; D remains unclear. Per the germline V gene, CDR1 is MDHEN and CDR2 is SYDVKM. The V end lost 8 bases, the J end lost 5 bases, and 6 bases lay between the germline ends. The CDR3 has 11 amino acids.

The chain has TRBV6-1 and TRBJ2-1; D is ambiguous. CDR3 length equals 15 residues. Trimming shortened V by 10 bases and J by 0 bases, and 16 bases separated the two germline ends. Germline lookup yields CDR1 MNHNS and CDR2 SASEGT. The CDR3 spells CATQYGSISYNEQFF. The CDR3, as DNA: TGTGCCACCCAGTACGGTAGTATCTCCTACAATGAGCAGTTCTTC.

CDR3: CASTQGPGSDEQYF. CDR3 DNA sequence: TGTGCCAGCACTCAAGGGCCAGGGTCAGACGAGCAGTACTTC. The V gene is TRBV6-5, the J gene TRBJ2-7; D possibly corresponds to TRBD1 (5 bases). The germline V gene encodes CDR1 MNHEY and CDR2 SVGAGI. There are 14 residues in the CDR3. Trimming stripped 7 bases from V and 5 bases from J, with 18 bases between.

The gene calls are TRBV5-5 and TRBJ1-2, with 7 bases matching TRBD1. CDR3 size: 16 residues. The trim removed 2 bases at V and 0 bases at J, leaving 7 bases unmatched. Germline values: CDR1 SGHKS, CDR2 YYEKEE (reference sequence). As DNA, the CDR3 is TGTGCCAGCAGCTTAGTATGGGACAGAACTAACTATGGCTACACCTTC. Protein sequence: CASSLVWDRTNYGYTF.

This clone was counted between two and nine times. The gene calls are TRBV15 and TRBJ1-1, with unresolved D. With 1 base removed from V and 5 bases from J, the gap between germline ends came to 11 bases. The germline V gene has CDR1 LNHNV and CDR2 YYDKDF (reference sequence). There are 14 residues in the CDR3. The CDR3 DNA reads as TGTGCCACCAGCAGAGCCACAAGGGTGACTGAAGCTTTCTTT. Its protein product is CATSRATRVTEAFF.

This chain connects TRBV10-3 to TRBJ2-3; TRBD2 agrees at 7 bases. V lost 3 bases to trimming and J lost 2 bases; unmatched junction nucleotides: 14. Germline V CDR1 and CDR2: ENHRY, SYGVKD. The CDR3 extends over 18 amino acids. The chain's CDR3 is CAISEWGVGGTTTDTQYF. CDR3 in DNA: TGTGCCATCAGTGAATGGGGCGTCGGGGGGACCACCACAGATACGCAGTATTTT.

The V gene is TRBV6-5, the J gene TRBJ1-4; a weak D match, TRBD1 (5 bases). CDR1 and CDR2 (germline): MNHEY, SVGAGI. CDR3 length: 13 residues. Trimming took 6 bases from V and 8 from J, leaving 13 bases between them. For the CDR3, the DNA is TGTGCCAGCAGCCCGGGGGTCGACGAAAAACTGTTTTTT. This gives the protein CASSPGVDEKLFF.

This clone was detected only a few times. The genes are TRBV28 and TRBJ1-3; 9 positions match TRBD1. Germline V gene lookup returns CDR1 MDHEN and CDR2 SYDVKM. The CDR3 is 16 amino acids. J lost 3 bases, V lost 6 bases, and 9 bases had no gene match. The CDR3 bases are TGTGCCAGCAGGGAGACAGGGGGTGCTGATGGAAACACCATATATTTT. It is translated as CASRETGGADGNTIYF.

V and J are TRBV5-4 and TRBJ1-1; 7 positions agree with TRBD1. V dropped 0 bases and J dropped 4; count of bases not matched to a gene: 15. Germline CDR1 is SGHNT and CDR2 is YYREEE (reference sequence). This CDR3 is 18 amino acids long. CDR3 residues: CASSLGGAGGLRVTEAFF. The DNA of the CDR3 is TGTGCCAGCAGCTTGGGGGGGGCAGGGGGTCTTAGGGTCACTGAAGCTTTCTTT.

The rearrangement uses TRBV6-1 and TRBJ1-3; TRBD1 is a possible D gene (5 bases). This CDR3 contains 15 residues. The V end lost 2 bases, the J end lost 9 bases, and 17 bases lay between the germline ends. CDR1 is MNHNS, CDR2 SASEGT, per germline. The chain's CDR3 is CASSERGLQPGTIYF. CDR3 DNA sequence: TGTGCCAGCAGTGAACGGGGCCTCCAACCGGGCACCATATATTTT.